Presented here are 9 T cell receptor delta chains from one specimen sequenced in a study of DNA immune sequencing with unique molecular identifiers. Genomic DNA underwent 32-plex PCR targeting all 8 TRDV and 4 TRDJ genes. A 12-nucleotide UMI was added during 2 to 4 barcoding PCR cycles before adapter PCR. TCRdb redid clone calling on the multiplex PCR reads using CATT. The table has around 2,400 delta-chain clones, about 14% seen once. The sequenced sample consisted of gamma-delta T cells enriched from blood buffy coat, or unenriched PBMCs (not recorded which). All receptors come from a human donor in good health.

This clone is medium-sized (0.01 to 0.1%) within its sample. The sample has other DNA sequences that encode this CDR3 too. J is TRDJ1 and V is TRDV1; weak D call: TRDD1 (6 bases). The J gene was not available in TCRdb and was assigned here by matching the DNA to germline segments. Germline lookup yields CDR1 TSWWSYY and CDR2 QGS. There are 24 residues in the CDR3. With 3 bases removed from V and 0 bases from J, the gap between germline ends came to 38 bases. The CDR3 bases are TGTGCTCTTGGGGAGAGGAGGTCCGATTCCGAAATATTACTGGCGAAATCCGACACCGATAAACTCATCTTT. This gives the protein CALGERRSDSEILLAKSDTDKLIF.

Only a few counts were recorded for this clone. This CDR3 is CALGELPGLPTGVWGINTDKLIF. The CDR3 DNA is TGTGCTCTTGGGGAACTGCCAGGCCTTCCTACTGGGGTCTGGGGGATAAACACCGATAAACTCATCTTT. The V call is TRDV1, the J call TRDJ1; D perhaps matches TRDD3 (10 bases). The ends were cut back, 0 bases at V and 0 bases at J, with 32 bases in the middle. Germline values: CDR1 TSWWSYY, CDR2 QGS. The CDR3 is 23 residues long.

This chain joins TRDV1 and TRDJ1; TRDD3 aligns across 8 bases. The J gene is not listed in TCRdb, so it was assigned here from a DNA match to germline. The germline V gene encodes CDR1 TSWWSYY and CDR2 QGS. After removal of 1 base from V and 8 bases from J, the junction contained 24 bases not matched to a gene. The CDR3 totals 20 residues. CDR3 amino acids: CALGEPPNFPAGGPDDKLIF. The DNA for the CDR3 is TGTGCTCTTGGGGAACCTCCAAATTTCCCGGCTGGGGGACCTGACGACAAACTCATCTTT.

This clone is medium-sized (0.01 to 0.1%) by share. The gene calls are TRDV1 and TRDJ1; 10 nucleotides match TRDD3. TCRdb supplies no J gene; here it was assigned by aligning the nucleotide sequence to germline. The CDR3 has 24 residues. CDR1 TSWWSYY and CDR2 QGS come from the germline V gene. V gave up 1 base and J gave up 2 bases; unmatched junction bases: 28. CDR3 DNA sequence: TGTGCTCTTGGGGAACGAATGGAGGTCCTACTCCCTGGGGGATATAGTGATGGGACCGATAAACTCATCTTT. This sequence encodes CALGERMEVLLPGGYSDGTDKLIF.

The J gene call is TRDJ1, but no V gene call exists; TRDD3, the D gene given by the table, was not confirmed from the DNA. The CDR3 consists of 20 residues. The CDR3 DNA sequence: TGTGCTCTTGGGATCTTCACCCCGGGGCTGGGGGATTTCCACACCGATAAACTCATCTTT. It yields the protein CALGIFTPGLGDFHTDKLIF.

This clone was counted a few times. This sequence is one base from a far larger clone and is likely a read error. Different DNA sequences within this sample yield the same CDR3. The chain couples TRDV2 to TRDJ3; D is perhaps TRDD3 (5 bases). Germline-derived CDR1 and CDR2 are GEAIGNYY and EKD. The CDR3 has 20 amino acids. The CDR3 region is CACDTLGTTNGSWDTRQMFF. In nucleotides, the CDR3 is TGTGCCTGCGACACCTTGGGGACCACGAACGGCTCCTGGGACACCCGACAGATGTTTTTC.

This clone turned up a few times. TCRdb has a much larger clone's protein, which differs at residues 4 and 5 from the translation of this DNA, likely because of a read error; what is shown is the protein translated from the DNA. This chain joins TRDV2 and TRDJ1; 7 bases are a match to TRDD3. Trimming took 5 bases from V and 0 from J; bases not matched to a gene: 8. The CDR3 is 15 residues long. Germline V gene sequence: CDR1 GEAIGNYY, CDR2 EKD. CDR3 residues: CACAQLGTDTDKLIF. The CDR3 DNA reads TGTGCCTGTGCCCAACTGGGGACAGACACCGATAAACTCATCTTT.

A remark on this clone: A far larger clone differs by one base, so this is likely a read error. The same CDR3 is also encoded by other DNA sequences in this sample. The CDR3 region is CACDPLVLGDTGPDTDKLIF. The CDR3 DNA reads as TGTGCCTGTGACCCCCTCGTACTGGGAGATACGGGGCCGGATACCGATAAACTCATCTTT. The J gene is TRDJ1, the V gene TRDV2; D perhaps matches TRDD3 (6 bases). The CDR3 has 20 residues. Trimming cost V 3 bases and J 2 bases, with 30 bases left between them. Germline CDR1 and CDR2: GEAIGNYY and EKD.

Comment on this clone: A much larger clone lies a single base off, so this may be a read error. CDR3 coding DNA: TGTGCTCTTGGGGAGCCCTTATTCCCTAATGGGGCTTGGCCACTGGGGGATAAAGCCGTCCATAAACTCATCTTT. This translates into CALGEPLFPNGAWPLGDKAVHKLIF. The chain recombines TRDV1 with TRDJ1; 11 positions agree with TRDD3. TCRdb is silent on the J gene; assignment here came from matching the DNA to germline. The CDR3 loop spans 25 amino acids. Germline CDR1 TSWWSYY, CDR2 QGS. Unmatched junction bases numbered 36, after V lost 3 bases and J lost 6 bases.